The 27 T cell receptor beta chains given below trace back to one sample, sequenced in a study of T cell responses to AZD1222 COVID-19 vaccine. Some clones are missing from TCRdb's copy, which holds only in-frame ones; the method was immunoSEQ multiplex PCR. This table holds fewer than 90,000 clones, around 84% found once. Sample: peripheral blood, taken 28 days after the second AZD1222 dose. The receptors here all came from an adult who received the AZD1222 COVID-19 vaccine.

CDR3 nucleotide sequence: TGTGCCACCAAGGCCGGGACAGGGGGCTATGGCTACACCTTC. Amino acid sequence: CATKAGTGGYGYTF. V is TRBV19 and J is TRBJ1-2; the match to TRBD1 covers 11 bases. This CDR3 region has 14 residues. V lost 10 bases, J lost 4 bases, and 8 bases stayed unmatched. Germline CDR1 LNHDA, CDR2 SQIVND (reference sequence).

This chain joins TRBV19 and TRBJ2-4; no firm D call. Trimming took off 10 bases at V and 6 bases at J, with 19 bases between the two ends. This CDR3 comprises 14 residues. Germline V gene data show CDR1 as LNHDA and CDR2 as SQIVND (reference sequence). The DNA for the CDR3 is TGTGCCACGAAGCTAACGGCCCCCGGAAACATTCAGTACTTC. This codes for CATKLTAPGNIQYF.

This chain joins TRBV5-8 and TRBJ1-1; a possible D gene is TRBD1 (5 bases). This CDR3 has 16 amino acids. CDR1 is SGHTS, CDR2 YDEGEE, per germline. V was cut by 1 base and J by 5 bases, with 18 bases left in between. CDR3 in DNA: TGTGCCAGCAGCTTGTCTTGGGGCTCCGGAATTACTGAAGCTTTCTTT. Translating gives CASSLSWGSGITEAFF.

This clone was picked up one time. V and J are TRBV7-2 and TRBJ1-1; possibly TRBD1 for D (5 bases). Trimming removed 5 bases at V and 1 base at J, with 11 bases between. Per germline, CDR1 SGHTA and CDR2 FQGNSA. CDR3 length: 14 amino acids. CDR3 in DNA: TGTGCCAGCAGCCCCAGAAGGGGGAACACTGAAGCTTTCTTT. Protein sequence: CASSPRRGNTEAFF.

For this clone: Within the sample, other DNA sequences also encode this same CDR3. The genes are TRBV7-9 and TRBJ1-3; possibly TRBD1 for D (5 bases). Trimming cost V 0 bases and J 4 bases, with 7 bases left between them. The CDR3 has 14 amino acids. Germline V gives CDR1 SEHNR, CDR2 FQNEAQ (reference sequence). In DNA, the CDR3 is TGTGCCAGCAGCTTAGCTGGGGCGGGAAACACCATATATTTT. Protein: CASSLAGAGNTIYF.

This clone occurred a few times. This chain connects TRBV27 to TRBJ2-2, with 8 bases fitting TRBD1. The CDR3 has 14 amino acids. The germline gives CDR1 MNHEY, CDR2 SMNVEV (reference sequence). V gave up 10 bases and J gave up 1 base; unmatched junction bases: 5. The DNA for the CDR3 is TGTGCCATCTACGGGACAGGGAACACCGGGGAGCTGTTTTTT. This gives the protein CAIYGTGNTGELFF.

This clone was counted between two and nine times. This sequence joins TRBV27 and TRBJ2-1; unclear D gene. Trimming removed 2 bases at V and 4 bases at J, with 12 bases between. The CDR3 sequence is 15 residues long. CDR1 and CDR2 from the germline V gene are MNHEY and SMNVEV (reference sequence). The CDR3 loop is CASSLDRSSYNEQFF. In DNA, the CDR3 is TGTGCCAGCAGTTTAGACCGTTCCTCATACAATGAGCAGTTCTTC.

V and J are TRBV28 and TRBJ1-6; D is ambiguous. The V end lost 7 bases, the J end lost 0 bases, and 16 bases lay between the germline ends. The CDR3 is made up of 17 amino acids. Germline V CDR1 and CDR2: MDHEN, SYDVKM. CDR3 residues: CASTSAALSSYNSPLHF. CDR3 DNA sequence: TGTGCCAGCACGTCGGCAGCCCTGAGCTCCTATAATTCACCCCTCCACTTT.

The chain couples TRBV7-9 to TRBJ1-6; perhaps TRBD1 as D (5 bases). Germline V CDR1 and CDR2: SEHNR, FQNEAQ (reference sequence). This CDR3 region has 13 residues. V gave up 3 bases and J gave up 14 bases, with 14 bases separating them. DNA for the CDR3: TGTGCCAGCAGCTTCCGGGGGGTGGTGGCCCTCCACTTT. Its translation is CASSFRGVVALHF.

This chain's CDR3 is CASSLRDRGGVNQPQHF. The CDR3 DNA reads as TGTGCCAGCAGCTTGAGGGACAGGGGAGGTGTAAATCAGCCCCAGCATTTT. This chain joins TRBV5-5 and TRBJ1-5; 10 nucleotides match TRBD1. The J segment lost 4 bases and the V segment lost 1 base, leaving 8 bases of the junction unmatched. CDR1 is SGHKS, CDR2 YYEKEE, per germline (reference sequence). The length of the CDR3 is 17 residues.

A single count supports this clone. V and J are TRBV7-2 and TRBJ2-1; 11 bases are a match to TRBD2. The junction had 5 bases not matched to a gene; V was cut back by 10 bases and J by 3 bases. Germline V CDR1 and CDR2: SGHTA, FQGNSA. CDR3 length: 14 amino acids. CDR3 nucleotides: TGTGCCACCCGGGGACTAGCGGACTACAATGAGCAGTTCTTC. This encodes CATRGLADYNEQFF.

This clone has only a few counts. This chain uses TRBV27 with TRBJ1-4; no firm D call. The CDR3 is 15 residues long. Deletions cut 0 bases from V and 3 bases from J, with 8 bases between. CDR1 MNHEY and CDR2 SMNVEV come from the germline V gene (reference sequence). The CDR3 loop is CASSLSWTPNEKLFF. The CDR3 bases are TGTGCCAGCAGTTTATCTTGGACCCCTAATGAAAAACTGTTTTTT.

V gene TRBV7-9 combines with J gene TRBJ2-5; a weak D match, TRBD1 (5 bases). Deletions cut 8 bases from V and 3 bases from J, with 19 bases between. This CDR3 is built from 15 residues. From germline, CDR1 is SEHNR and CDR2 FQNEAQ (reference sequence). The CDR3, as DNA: TGTGCCAGCGGAAAGGGGTGGGTCCCCGAAGAGACCCAGTACTTC. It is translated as CASGKGWVPEETQYF.

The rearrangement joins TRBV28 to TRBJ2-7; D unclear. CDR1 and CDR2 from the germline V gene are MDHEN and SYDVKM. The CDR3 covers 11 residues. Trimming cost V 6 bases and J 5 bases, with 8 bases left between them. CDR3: CASRGWHEQYF. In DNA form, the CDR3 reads TGTGCCAGCAGAGGATGGCACGAGCAGTACTTC.

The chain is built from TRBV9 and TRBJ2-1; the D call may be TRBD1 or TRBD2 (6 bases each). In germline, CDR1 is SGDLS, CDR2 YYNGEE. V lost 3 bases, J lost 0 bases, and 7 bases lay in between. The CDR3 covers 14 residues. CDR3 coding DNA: TGTGCCAGCAGCGGGGGGGCCTCCTACAATGAGCAGTTCTTC. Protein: CASSGGASYNEQFF.

The CDR3 nucleotides are TGTGCCAGCAGCCAAACGGGACTAGCGGTCTACGAGCAGTACTTC. It codes for CASSQTGLAVYEQYF. The V call is TRBV28, the J call TRBJ2-7, with 11 bases identical to TRBD2. The V gene end was trimmed by 6 bases and the J gene end by 3 bases; junction bases not matched to a gene: 7. The CDR3 runs to 15 residues. The germline V gene has CDR1 MDHEN and CDR2 SYDVKM. The whole variable domain, filled in from reference TRBV28 and TRBJ2-7, reads DVKVTQSSRYLVKRTGEKVFLECVQDMDHENMFWYRQDPGLGLRLIYFSYDVKMKEKGDIPEGYSVSREKKERFSLILESASTNQTSMYLCASSQTGLAVYEQYFGPGTRLTVT.

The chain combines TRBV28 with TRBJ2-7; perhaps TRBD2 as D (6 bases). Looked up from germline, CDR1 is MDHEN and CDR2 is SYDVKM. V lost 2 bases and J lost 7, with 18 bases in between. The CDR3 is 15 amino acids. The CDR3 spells CASSLRLTGAGEQYF. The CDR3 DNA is TGTGCCAGCAGTTTAAGGCTAACGGGCGCGGGGGAGCAGTACTTC.

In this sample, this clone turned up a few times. CDR3: CASSEAAVPSHYEQYF. The CDR3 nucleotides are TGTGCCAGCAGTGAAGCGGCCGTCCCCAGCCACTACGAGCAGTACTTC. V is TRBV6-1 and J is TRBJ2-7; D not resolved. Germline CDR1 and CDR2: MNHNS and SASEGT. The CDR3 has 16 amino acids. The ends were cut back, 0 bases at V and 3 bases at J, with 15 bases in the middle.

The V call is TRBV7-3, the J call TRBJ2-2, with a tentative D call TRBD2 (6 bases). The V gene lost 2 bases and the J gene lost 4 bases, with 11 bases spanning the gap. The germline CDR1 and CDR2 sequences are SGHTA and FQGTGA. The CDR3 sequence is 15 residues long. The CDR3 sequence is CASSLRASATGELFF. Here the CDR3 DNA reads TGTGCCAGCAGCTTACGGGCTAGCGCCACCGGGGAGCTGTTTTTT.

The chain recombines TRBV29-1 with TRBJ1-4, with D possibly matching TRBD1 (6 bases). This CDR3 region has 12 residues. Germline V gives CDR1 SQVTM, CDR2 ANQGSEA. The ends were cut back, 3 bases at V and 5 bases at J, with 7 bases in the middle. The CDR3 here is CSVEDSNEKLFF. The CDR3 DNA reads TGCAGCGTTGAGGACAGCAATGAAAAACTGTTTTTT.

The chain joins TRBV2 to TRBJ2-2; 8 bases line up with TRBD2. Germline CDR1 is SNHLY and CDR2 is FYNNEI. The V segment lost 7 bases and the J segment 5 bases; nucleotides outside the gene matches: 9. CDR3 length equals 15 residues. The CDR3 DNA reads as TGTGCCAGCACGTGGACTAGCACAGGGACCGGGGAGCTGTTTTTT. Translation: CASTWTSTGTGELFF.

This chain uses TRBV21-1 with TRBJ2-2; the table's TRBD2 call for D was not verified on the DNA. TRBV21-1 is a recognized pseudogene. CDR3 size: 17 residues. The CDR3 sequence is CASSPTVGKMNTGELFF. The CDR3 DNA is TGTGCCAGCAGCCCCACCGTCGGGAAGATGAACACCGGGGAGCTGTTTTTT.

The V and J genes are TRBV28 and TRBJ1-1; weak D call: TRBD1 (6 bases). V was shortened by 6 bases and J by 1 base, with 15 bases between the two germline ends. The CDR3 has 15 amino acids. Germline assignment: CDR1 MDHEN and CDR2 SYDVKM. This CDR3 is CASREAGTPNTEAFF. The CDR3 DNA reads TGTGCCAGCAGAGAAGCCGGGACACCGAACACTGAAGCTTTCTTT.

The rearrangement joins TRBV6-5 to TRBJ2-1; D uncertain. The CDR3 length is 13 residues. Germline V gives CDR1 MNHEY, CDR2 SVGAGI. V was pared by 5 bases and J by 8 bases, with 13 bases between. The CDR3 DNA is TGTGCCAGCAGTATACAGCTTTGGGATGAGCAGTTCTTC. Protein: CASSIQLWDEQFF.

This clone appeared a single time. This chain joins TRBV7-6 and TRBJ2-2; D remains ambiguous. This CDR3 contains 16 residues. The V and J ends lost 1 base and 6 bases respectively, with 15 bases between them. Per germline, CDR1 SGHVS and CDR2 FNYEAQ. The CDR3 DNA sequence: TGTGCCAGCAGCTTAGGGCCCGCGGAACCCTCCGGGGAGCTGTTTTTT. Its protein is CASSLGPAEPSGELFF.

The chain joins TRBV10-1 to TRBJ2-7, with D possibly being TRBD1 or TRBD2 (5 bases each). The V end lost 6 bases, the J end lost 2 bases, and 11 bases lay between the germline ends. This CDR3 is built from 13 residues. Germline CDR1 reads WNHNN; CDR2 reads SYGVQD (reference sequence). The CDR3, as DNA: TGCGCCAGCAGGGAGGACAATACCTACGAGCAGTACTTC. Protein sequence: CASREDNTYEQYF.

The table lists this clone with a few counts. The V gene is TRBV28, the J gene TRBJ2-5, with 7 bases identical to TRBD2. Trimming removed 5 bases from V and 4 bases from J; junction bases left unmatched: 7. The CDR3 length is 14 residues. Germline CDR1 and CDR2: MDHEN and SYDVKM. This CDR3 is CASSVTSLGETQYF. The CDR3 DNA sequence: TGTGCCAGCAGTGTGACTAGCTTAGGAGAGACCCAGTACTTC.